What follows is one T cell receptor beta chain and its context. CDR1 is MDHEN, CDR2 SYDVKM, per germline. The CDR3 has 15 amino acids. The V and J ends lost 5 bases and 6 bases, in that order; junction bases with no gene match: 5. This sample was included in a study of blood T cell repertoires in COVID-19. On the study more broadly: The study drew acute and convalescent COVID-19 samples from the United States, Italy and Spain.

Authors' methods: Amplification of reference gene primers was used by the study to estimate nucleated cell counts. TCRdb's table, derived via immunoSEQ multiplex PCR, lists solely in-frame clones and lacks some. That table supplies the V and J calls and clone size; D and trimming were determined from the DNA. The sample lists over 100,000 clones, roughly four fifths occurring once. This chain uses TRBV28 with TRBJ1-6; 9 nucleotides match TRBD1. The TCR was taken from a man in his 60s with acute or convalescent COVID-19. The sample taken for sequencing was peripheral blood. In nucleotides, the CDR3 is TGTGCCAGCAGTCCGGGGACAGGGTTTAATTCACCCCTCCACTTT. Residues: CASSPGTGFNSPLHF.